A selection of T cell receptor beta chains follows, all from one sample in a study of shared clonotypes between healthy human individuals. TCRdb's copy holds only in-frame clones and misses some; the assay was immunoSEQ multiplex PCR. The top ten hold 20% to 30% of the sample, which has hundreds of thousands of clones, around 93% seen once. Source material: naive CD8+ T cells sorted from blood. Receptor source: a man younger than 40 in good health. Both conserved end residues are trimmed from each CDR3.

J: TRBJ2-5
V: TRBV6-5
length: 12
CDR3: ASSYSSGLQTQY

J: TRBJ2-5
V: TRBV7-9
length: 13
CDR3: ASNIPGLERETQY

J: TRBJ2-3
V: TRBV7-6
length: 10
CDR3: ASSRDGDTQY

J: TRBJ2-7
V: TRBV4-1
length: 14
CDR3: ASSPIGTSGRSEQY

J: TRBJ1-4
V: TRBV5-1
length: 13
CDR3: ASSLEGQSNEKLF

J: TRBJ2-2
V: TRBV5-4
length: 14
CDR3: ASRVGDRGFTGELF

J: TRBJ1-4
V: TRBV7-2
length: 15
CDR3: ASSLFSMAAGDEKLF

J: TRBJ1-5
V: TRBV18
length: 14
CDR3: ASSPRRGEEGQPQH

J: TRBJ2-1
V: TRBV7-9
length: 13
CDR3: ASSLVSPLFNEQF

J: TRBJ1-2
V: TRBV7-8
length: 14
CDR3: ASSEGLTRKTYGYT

J: TRBJ2-7
V: TRBV4-1
length: 13
CDR3: ASSQGEGVTYEQY

J: TRBJ2-7
V: TRBV5-4
length: 11
CDR3: ASSPDRDYEQY

J: TRBJ2-3
V: TRBV10-3
length: 14
CDR3: AISESLAGVGDTQY

J: TRBJ1-1
V: TRBV11-2
length: 14
CDR3: ASSSNRERPNTEAF

J: TRBJ2-1
V: TRBV7-3
length: 12
CDR3: ASSQRDRYNEQF

J: TRBJ2-7
V: TRBV27
length: 11
CDR3: ASSLSNSYEQY